These 2 T cell receptor beta chains were sequenced from one sample in a study of blood T cell repertoires in COVID-19. Libraries were prepared by immunoSEQ multiplex PCR; TCRdb keeps only in-frame clonotypes and omits some of them. The repertoire holds approximately 120,000 clones, with around 78% as singletons. Sequencing input: peripheral blood. Source of these receptors: a woman in her fifties or sixties with acute or convalescent COVID-19.

A single count supports this clone. The chain recombines TRBV18 with TRBJ1-6, with D unclear. Looked up from germline, CDR1 is KGHSH and CDR2 is LQKENI. V gave up 1 base and J gave up 8 bases, with 12 bases separating them. CDR3 size: 15 residues. CDR3 in DNA: TGTGCCAGCTCACCACGGCGGGGTTCGGATTCACCCCTCCACTTT. The encoded protein is CASSPRRGSDSPLHF. Combining the CDR3 with reference TRBV18 and TRBJ1-6 gives the whole variable domain NAGVMQNPRHLVRRRGQEARLRCSPMKGHSHVYWYRQLPEEGLKFMVYLQKENIIDESGMPKERFSAEFPKEGPSILRIQQVVRGDSAAYFCASSPRRGSDSPLHFGNGTRLTVT.

The table lists this clone with a count of one. This chain connects TRBV15 to TRBJ2-5; D call uncertain. The germline V gene has CDR1 LNHNV and CDR2 YYDKDF (reference sequence). The V gene lost 5 bases and the J gene lost 2 bases, with 9 bases spanning the gap. The CDR3 contains 13 residues. The CDR3 DNA is TGTGCCACCAGCCCCAACGGGCAAGAGACCCAGTACTTC. Translation gives CATSPNGQETQYF.